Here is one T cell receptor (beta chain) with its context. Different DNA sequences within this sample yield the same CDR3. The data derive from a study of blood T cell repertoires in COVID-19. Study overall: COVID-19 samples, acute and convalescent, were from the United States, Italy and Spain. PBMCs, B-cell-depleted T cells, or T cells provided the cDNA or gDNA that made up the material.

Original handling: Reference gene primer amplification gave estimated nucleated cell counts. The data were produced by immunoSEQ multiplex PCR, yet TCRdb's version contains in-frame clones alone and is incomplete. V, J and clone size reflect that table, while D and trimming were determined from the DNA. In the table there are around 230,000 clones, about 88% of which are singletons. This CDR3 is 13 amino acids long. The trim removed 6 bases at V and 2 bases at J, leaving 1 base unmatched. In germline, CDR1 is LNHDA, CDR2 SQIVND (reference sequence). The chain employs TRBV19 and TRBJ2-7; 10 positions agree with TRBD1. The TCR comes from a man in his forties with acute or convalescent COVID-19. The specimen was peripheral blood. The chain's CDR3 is CASSDRGPYEQYF. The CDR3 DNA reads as TGTGCCAGTAGCGACAGGGGGCCCTACGAGCAGTACTTC.